Following are 32 T cell receptor beta chains from one sample sequenced in a study of blood T cell repertoires in COVID-19. The repertoire was sequenced with immunoSEQ multiplex PCR; TCRdb's copy has only in-frame clones and lacks some. The sample records a few hundred thousand clones, 70% to 90% being singletons. Sequencing was carried out using peripheral blood. Receptor source: a human donor in a cohort sampled during active COVID-19.

The CDR3 DNA reads TGTGCCAGCAGTTTATCAGAGACAGGGGATGAAGCTTTCTTT. Translating it yields CASSLSETGDEAFF. The chain uses TRBV28 and TRBJ1-1; 8 bases fit TRBD1. Germline CDR1 and CDR2: MDHEN and SYDVKM. Trimming took 1 base from V and 7 from J; bases not matched to a gene: 5. The CDR3 runs to 14 residues.

The chain is built from TRBV5-1 and TRBJ1-1, with a weak D call TRBD1 (5 bases). CDR1 and CDR2 (germline): SGHRS, YFSETQ. V dropped 4 bases and J dropped 5 bases, with 15 bases sitting between them. This CDR3 is built from 14 residues. DNA of the CDR3: TGCGCCAGCAGCGAGGAGGGGTGGATAACTGAAGCTTTCTTT. Translated, it gives CASSEEGWITEAFF.

The rearrangement links TRBV10-1 to TRBJ2-2; tentatively, D is TRBD1 (7 bases). CDR1 and CDR2 from the germline V gene are WNHNN and SYGVQD (reference sequence). V was clipped by 11 bases and J by 1 base, with 14 bases between them. The CDR3 runs to 14 residues. This CDR3 is CAGGTAKNTGELFF. The CDR3 region has the DNA TGCGCCGGGGGGACAGCTAAGAACACCGGGGAGCTGTTTTTT.

The rearrangement uses TRBV7-8 and TRBJ1-5; D uncertain. The CDR3 loop spans 13 amino acids. Trimming cost V 1 base and J 7 bases, with 8 bases left between them. Germline assignment: CDR1 SGHVS and CDR2 FQNEAQ. The CDR3 spells CASSLVEGQPQHF. In DNA, the CDR3 is TGTGCCAGCAGCTTAGTTGAGGGACAGCCCCAGCATTTT.

V and J are TRBV29-1 and TRBJ2-1; 9 bases are shared with TRBD1. CDR3 length: 12 amino acids. With 7 bases clipped from V and 8 bases from J, the junction kept 6 bases outside the gene matches. In germline, CDR1 is SQVTM, CDR2 ANQGSEA. Here the CDR3 reads CSAGQGWYEQFF. DNA for the CDR3: TGCAGCGCCGGACAGGGGTGGTATGAGCAGTTCTTC.

V is TRBV6-5 and J is TRBJ1-3; no definite D call. The CDR3 sequence is 15 residues long. V was clipped by 7 bases and J by 0 bases, with 13 bases between them. From germline, CDR1 is MNHEY and CDR2 SVGAGI. The CDR3: CASTLSIYSGNTIYF. The CDR3, as DNA: TGTGCCAGCACCCTCAGTATATACTCTGGAAACACCATATATTTT.

This clone was observed once. V is TRBV18 and J is TRBJ1-3; D unclear. Germline loops: CDR1 KGHSH, CDR2 LQKENI. This CDR3 comprises 17 residues. Trimming took off 1 base at V and 0 bases at J, with 13 bases between the two ends. In DNA form, the CDR3 reads TGTGCCAGCTCACCACAAAGGCAGAGGAACTCTGGAAACACCATATATTTT. This translates into CASSPQRQRNSGNTIYF.

V is TRBV6-6 and J is TRBJ2-7; TRBD2 agrees at 7 bases. V shed 6 bases, J shed 2 bases, and the junction held 10 bases outside the gene matches. The CDR3 sequence is 15 residues long. CDR1 MNHNY and CDR2 SVGAGI come from the germline V gene (reference sequence). Here the CDR3 DNA reads TGTGCCAGCAGCTCCCCTCAGCGGGATCCCTACGAGCAGTACTTC. The encoded protein is CASSSPQRDPYEQYF.

This chain uses TRBV28 with TRBJ2-1, with D perhaps matching TRBD2 (6 bases). Trimming removed 4 bases at V and 2 bases at J, with 24 bases between. The CDR3 is 19 residues long. Germline CDR1 reads MDHEN; CDR2 reads SYDVKM. The CDR3 sequence is CASSSSLGGTSYAYNEQFF. The CDR3 region has the DNA TGTGCCAGCAGTTCCTCCCTGGGGGGAACCTCTTACGCCTACAATGAGCAGTTCTTC.

V gene TRBV14 combines with J gene TRBJ2-1, with TRBD2 matching over 7 bases. The CDR3 extends over 13 amino acids. After removal of 2 bases from V and 12 bases from J, the junction contained 7 bases not matched to a gene. CDR1 and CDR2 from the germline V gene are SGHDN and FVKESK. DNA for the CDR3: TGTGCCAGCAGCCAACCGAGGGGAGGGCGGCAGTTCTTC. This sequence encodes CASSQPRGGRQFF.

The count of this clone is one. The chain has TRBV28 and TRBJ1-1; a weak D match, TRBD1 (6 bases). Germline values: CDR1 MDHEN, CDR2 SYDVKM. The CDR3 contains 15 residues. The ends were cut back, 2 bases at V and 6 bases at J, with 16 bases in the middle. The CDR3 reads CASSLMGGRFAEAFF. CDR3 DNA sequence: TGTGCCAGCAGTTTAATGGGGGGGCGGTTCGCTGAAGCTTTCTTT.

This rearrangement joins TRBV7-8 to TRBJ2-3; no definite D call. The CDR3 extends over 15 amino acids. With 0 bases removed from V and 4 bases from J, the gap between germline ends came to 11 bases. Germline-derived CDR1 and CDR2 are SGHVS and FQNEAQ. The CDR3 DNA reads TGTGCCAGCAGCTTAGCGCGCCTTGTCGCAGATACGCAGTATTTT. Translation: CASSLARLVADTQYF. The whole variable domain, filled in from reference TRBV7-8 and TRBJ2-3, reads GAGVSQSPRYKVAKRGQDVALRCDPISGHVSLFWYQQALGQGPEFLTYFQNEAQLDKSGLPSDRFFAERPEGSVSTLKIQRTQQEDSAVYLCASSLARLVADTQYFGPGTRLTVL.

The genes are TRBV29-1 and TRBJ2-1; D is possibly TRBD1 (6 bases). The CDR3 totals 15 residues. Germline CDR1 is SQVTM and CDR2 is ANQGSEA. The V end was cut by 7 bases, the J end by 12 bases, with 28 bases between. For the CDR3, the DNA is TGCAGCGGCCGACAAGACCCTTCACCAAGACAGGCGCAGTTCTTC. Protein product: CSGRQDPSPRQAQFF.

The chain carries TRBV10-3 and TRBJ2-7, with 11 bases that match TRBD1. The CDR3 totals 15 residues. Trimming removed 5 bases from V and 1 base from J; junction bases left unmatched: 4. Germline V lookup: CDR1 ENHRY, CDR2 SYGVKD. CDR3 residues: CAISPGTGGSYEQYF. CDR3 bases: TGTGCCATCAGTCCCGGGACAGGGGGGTCCTACGAGCAGTACTTC.

This clone was recorded once. The rearrangement joins TRBV5-6 to TRBJ2-1; 8 nucleotides match TRBD2. Losses at the gene ends were 0 bases for V and 0 bases for J; bases not matched to a gene: 8. This CDR3 is 18 amino acids long. Germline V lookup: CDR1 SGHDT, CDR2 YYEEEE. CDR3 DNA: TGTGCCAGCAGCTTGGGTACTAGCGGTCTAAGCTCCTACAATGAGCAGTTCTTC. Translation gives CASSLGTSGLSSYNEQFF.

J is TRBJ2-1 and V is TRBV12-3 or TRBV12-4, with a tentative D call TRBD2 (5 bases). V lost 1 base and J lost 16, with 11 bases in between. The CDR3 spans 11 residues. The CDR3 DNA follows: TGTGCCAGCAGTTTAGGCGGGTACCCTTTCTTC. It encodes CASSLGGYPFF.

The chain combines TRBV5-4 with TRBJ2-5; 7 bases align to TRBD1. This CDR3 spans 13 amino acids. Germline V gene data show CDR1 as SGHNT and CDR2 as YYREEE (reference sequence). After removal of 4 bases from V and 4 bases from J, the junction contained 4 bases not matched to a gene. The CDR3, as DNA: TGTGCCAGCAGCGTAGACAGGGTAGAGACCCAGTACTTC. The encoded protein is CASSVDRVETQYF.

This chain joins TRBV5-6 and TRBJ1-1; D ambiguous. CDR3 length equals 13 residues. Trimming cost V 0 bases and J 4 bases, with 7 bases left between them. The V gene's germline CDR1 is SGHDT and CDR2 YYEEEE. This CDR3 is CASSLDGVTEAFF. DNA for the CDR3: TGTGCCAGCAGCTTGGACGGGGTCACTGAAGCTTTCTTT.

The chain employs TRBV30 and TRBJ1-1; D perhaps matches TRBD1 (6 bases). This CDR3 has 15 amino acids. The V gene lost 5 bases and the J gene lost 4 bases, with 20 bases spanning the gap. The germline V gene encodes CDR1 GTSNPN and CDR2 SVGIG (reference sequence). CDR3 nucleotides: TGTGCCTGGGTTACCCTCGTGGGGGCGAGCACTGAAGCTTTCTTT. Translating it yields CAWVTLVGASTEAFF. Based on the CDR3 plus reference TRBV30 and TRBJ1-1, the full variable domain is SQTIHQWPATLVQPVGSPLSLECTVEGTSNPNLYWYRQAAGRGLQLLFYSVGIGQISSEVPQNLSASRPQDRQFILSSKKLLLSDSGFYLCAWVTLVGASTEAFFGQGTRLTVV.

The chain carries TRBV7-9 and TRBJ2-2; 15 positions agree with TRBD2. This CDR3 has 19 amino acids. V dropped 4 bases and J dropped 4; count of bases not matched to a gene: 10. Germline V gives CDR1 SEHNR, CDR2 FQNEAQ (reference sequence). The CDR3 reads CASSSVPRTSGGATGELFF. CDR3 nucleotides: TGTGCCAGCAGCTCCGTACCCAGGACTAGCGGGGGGGCCACCGGGGAGCTGTTTTTT.

Of note for this clone: Other DNA sequences in the same sample also yield this CDR3. V gene TRBV3-1 (or the pseudogene TRBV3-2) combines with J gene TRBJ2-1; D is unclear. Germline lookup yields CDR1 LGHDT and CDR2 YNNKEL (reference sequence). Trimming took off 0 bases at V and 4 bases at J, with 4 bases between the two ends. The CDR3 has 13 residues. The CDR3 region is CASSQDRYNEQFF. In nucleotides, the CDR3 is TGTGCCAGCAGCCAAGACAGATACAATGAGCAGTTCTTC.

V and J are TRBV14 and TRBJ1-1; perhaps TRBD1 as D (5 bases). Germline CDR1 is SGHDN and CDR2 is FVKESK. The germline V and J ends were trimmed by 4 bases and 0 bases, with 18 bases remaining between them. The CDR3 is made up of 17 amino acids. CDR3 sequence reads: CASSRTKKTAVNTEAFF. The CDR3 DNA reads as TGTGCCAGCAGCCGTACCAAGAAGACAGCAGTGAACACTGAAGCTTTCTTT.

The J gene is TRBJ1-3, the V gene TRBV6-6; perhaps TRBD1 as D (6 bases). The germline CDR1 and CDR2 sequences are MNHNY and SVGAGI (reference sequence). V lost 3 bases, J lost 4 bases, and 13 bases lay in between. The CDR3 contains 15 residues. CDR3 in amino acids: CASSYSTGRGNTIYF. For the CDR3, the DNA is TGTGCCAGCAGTTATTCGACAGGCCGCGGAAACACCATATATTTT.

This chain joins TRBV29-1 and TRBJ2-7, with 7 bases fitting TRBD1. The V gene end was trimmed by 4 bases and the J gene end by 7 bases; junction bases not matched to a gene: 10. There are 13 residues in the CDR3. Germline values: CDR1 SQVTM, CDR2 ANQGSEA. This CDR3 is CSVGDRASEEQYF. In nucleotides, the CDR3 is TGCAGCGTTGGAGACAGGGCCTCGGAGGAGCAGTACTTC.

The genes are TRBV20-1 and TRBJ1-1; D gene unclear. The CDR3 loop spans 11 amino acids. V lost 5 bases, J lost 5 bases, and 9 bases lay in between. Germline V CDR1 and CDR2: DFQATT, SNEGSKA (reference sequence). The CDR3 loop is CSAQFRTEAFF. CDR3 coding DNA: TGCAGTGCTCAATTCCGGACTGAAGCTTTCTTT.

The chain employs TRBV7-2 and TRBJ2-7; D may be TRBD2 (6 bases). This CDR3 has 14 residues. V dropped 4 bases and J dropped 3 bases, with 13 bases sitting between them. The V gene's germline CDR1 is SGHTA and CDR2 FQGNSA. In DNA, the CDR3 is TGTGCCAGCAGCTCCCGGGGACTTGACTACGAGCAGTACTTC. This translates into CASSSRGLDYEQYF.

This clone was detected only once. The V call is TRBV19, the J call TRBJ2-7, with a possible D match to TRBD1 (6 bases). CDR3 length: 13 amino acids. Trimming stripped 3 bases from V and 1 base from J, with 7 bases between. Germline V lookup: CDR1 LNHDA, CDR2 SQIVND (reference sequence). The CDR3 is CASSITGSYEQYF. Written as DNA, the CDR3 is TGTGCCAGTAGTATCACAGGGTCCTACGAGCAGTACTTC.

The rearrangement joins TRBV5-1 to TRBJ2-1; 8 bases agree with TRBD2. Germline assignment: CDR1 SGHRS and CDR2 YFSETQ. Germline trimming cut 2 bases from V and 9 bases from J; bases unmatched to any gene: 1. CDR3 length: 12 residues. The CDR3 DNA reads TGCGCCAGCAGCTTCCGGGAGGGTGAGCAGTTCTTC. Translating gives CASSFREGEQFF.

The V call is TRBV7-9, the J call TRBJ2-6; possibly TRBD1 for D (6 bases). This CDR3 is built from 18 residues. CDR1 is SEHNR and CDR2 is FQNEAQ in the germline V gene (reference sequence). Trimming left V 6 bases short and J 4 bases short, with 22 bases between. Here the CDR3 reads CASRPPDGGLGGANVLTF. CDR3 nucleotides: TGTGCCAGCAGGCCCCCCGATGGGGGCCTGGGGGGGGCCAACGTCCTGACTTTC.

The V and J genes are TRBV19 and TRBJ1-1; 7 bases fit TRBD1. The CDR3 loop spans 15 amino acids. Germline loops: CDR1 LNHDA, CDR2 SQIVND (reference sequence). The V segment lost 1 base and the J segment 4 bases; nucleotides outside the gene matches: 6. CDR3: CASSIGGQFRTEAFF. The CDR3 nucleotides read TGTGCCAGTAGTATAGGGGGACAGTTCCGCACTGAAGCTTTCTTT. The entire variable domain, with the rest obtained from reference TRBV19 and TRBJ1-1, is as follows: DGGITQSPKYLFRKEGQNVTLSCEQNLNHDAMYWYRQDPGQGLRLIYYSQIVNDFQKGDIAEGYSVSREKKESFPLTVTSAQKNPTAFYLCASSIGGQFRTEAFFGQGTRLTVV.

The V and J genes are TRBV6-5 and TRBJ1-6; D gene uncertain. This CDR3 region has 14 residues. Trimming removed 6 bases at V and 9 bases at J, with 15 bases between. Looked up from germline, CDR1 is MNHEY and CDR2 is SVGAGI. The CDR3 region has the DNA TGTGCCAGCAGAGATTTCGGAGGCGGTTCACCCCTCCACTTT. It codes for CASRDFGGGSPLHF.

The rearrangement uses TRBV15 and TRBJ2-1, with TRBD2 matching over 7 bases. The CDR3 extends over 17 amino acids. Germline trimming cut 0 bases from V and 4 bases from J; bases unmatched to any gene: 9. Germline-derived CDR1 and CDR2 are LNHNV and YYDKDF (reference sequence). The CDR3 sequence: CATSRDLVAGPYNEQFF. The CDR3 region has the DNA TGTGCCACCAGCAGAGATTTGGTAGCGGGCCCTTACAATGAGCAGTTCTTC.